This is a list of T cell receptor beta chains from one sample in a study of OX40 agonist ivuxolimab in advanced cancers. Generated by immunoSEQ multiplex PCR, the TCRdb table keeps only in-frame clones and is missing some. The sample records over 10,000 clones, around 74% being singletons. The starting material was CD4+ or CD8+ T cells sorted from blood, obtained in a trial of the OX40 agonist ivuxolimab. Source of these receptors: an adult with an advanced solid tumor such as melanoma, head and neck, liver or kidney cancer. Both conserved end residues are part of each CDR3. A D gene is named only where the DNA matches it firmly. Part of the rows lack a size; the others show once, few, many or a class for expanded clones.

J gene | CDR3 length | D gene | clone size | V gene | CDR3 DNA | CDR3 protein
TRBJ2-3 | 14 | TRBD2 | NA | TRBV11-2 | TGTGCCAGCGGACTAGCGGGAGATTACGATACGCAGTATTTT | CASGLAGDYDTQYF
TRBJ2-3 | 14 | NA | few | TRBV28 | TGTGCCAGCAGTTGGGTCGGGGGTACAGATACGCAGTATTTT | CASSWVGGTDTQYF
TRBJ1-1 | 14 | NA | NA | TRBV4-2 | TGTGCCAGCAGCCACGGACCCCAGGGGATTGAAGCTTTCTTT | CASSHGPQGIEAFF
TRBJ2-2 | 13 | NA | NA | TRBV29-1 | TGCAGCGTTCCGCAGAAGAACACCGGGGAGCTGTTTTTT | CSVPQKNTGELFF
TRBJ1-3 | 12 | NA | few | TRBV19 | TGTGCCAGTAGTATCTCCGGAAACACCATATATTTT | CASSISGNTIYF
TRBJ2-1 | 12 | TRBD1 | NA | TRBV2 | TGTGCCGGCCGGGACAGGGGAACTGAGCAGTTCTTC | CAGRDRGTEQFF
TRBJ2-3 | 17 | TRBD2 | NA | TRBV19 | TGTGCCAGTAGTATCTGGCTAGCGGGAGAGAGCACAGATACGCAGTATTTT | CASSIWLAGESTDTQYF
TRBJ2-2 | 16 | TRBD2 | NA | TRBV27 | TGTGCCACCAGTGATTTGACTAGCGGGTCCACCGGGGAGCTGTTTTTT | CATSDLTSGSTGELFF
TRBJ2-3 | 14 | TRBD1 | NA | TRBV19 | TGTGCCGCGCAGGGGGCGCGAACCCCAGATACGCAGTATTTT | CAAQGARTPDTQYF
TRBJ1-5 | 13 | NA | NA | TRBV28 | TGTGCCAGCAGTTTAACGAGTAGCCAGCCCCAGCATTTT | CASSLTSSQPQHF
TRBJ1-1 | 13 | NA | NA | TRBV28 | TGTGCCAGCAGTTTGATTGCAGGCCCTGAAGCTTTCTTT | CASSLIAGPEAFF
TRBJ2-5 | 13 | TRBD2 | NA | TRBV5-4 | TGTGCCACGGCACTAGCGAGTCAAGAGACCCAGTACTTC | CATALASQETQYF
TRBJ1-2 | 13 | TRBD1 | NA | TRBV29-1 | TGCAGCGTCCCCGAGCAGGGGGCGCGTGGCTACACCTTC | CSVPEQGARGYTF
TRBJ2-5 | 16 | TRBD2 | once | TRBV10-3 | TGTGCCATCAGTGATTGGCTAGCGGGCCCCCAAGAGACCCAGTACTTC | CAISDWLAGPQETQYF
TRBJ2-4 | 12 | NA | few | TRBV28 | TGTGCCAGCAGTGTCAGGGTTGACATTCAGTACTTC | CASSVRVDIQYF
TRBJ2-1 | 15 | TRBD2 | NA | TRBV28 | TGTGCCAGCAGCCTTAGCGGGAGCTCCTACAATGAGCAGTTCTTC | CASSLSGSSYNEQFF
TRBJ1-4 | 11 | NA | NA | TRBV28 | TGTGCCAGCAGTGGGGGAGGGGGACTGTTTTTT | CASSGGGGLFF
TRBJ2-7 | 8 | NA | few | TRBV18 | TGTGCCGAGTACGAGCAGTACTTC | CAEYEQYF
TRBJ2-3 | 14 | NA | NA | TRBV4-1 | TGCGCCAGCAGCCAGGTATACAGCACAGATACGCAGTATTTT | CASSQVYSTDTQYF
TRBJ2-1 | 16 | TRBD2 | NA | TRBV28 | TGTGCCAGCAGCCCCGGACTAGCGGGGAACTACAATGAGCAGTTCTTC | CASSPGLAGNYNEQFF
TRBJ1-3 | 17 | NA | NA | TRBV7-2 | TGTGCCAGCAGCTTATCAGGGCAGCCTCTTTCTGGAAACACCATATATTTT | CASSLSGQPLSGNTIYF
TRBJ1-5 | 15 | TRBD1 | NA | TRBV28 | TGTGCCAGCAGTTTGTGGCAGGGGGCGAATCAGCCCCAGCATTTT | CASSLWQGANQPQHF